The next 14 T cell receptor beta chains were all read from a single sample in a study of cytomegalovirus exposure and HLA in healthy donors. Sequencing used immunoSEQ multiplex PCR; TCRdb keeps in-frame clones, though not all of them. This sample has 80,000 to 100,000 clones, with about 90% found just once. Sequencing was carried out using PBMCs. These receptors came from a man younger than 35 in good health and CMV-seropositive.

The chain has TRBV18 and TRBJ1-3, with D possibly matching TRBD1 (5 bases). The V gene's germline CDR1 is KGHSH and CDR2 LQKENI. CDR3 size: 16 residues. V gave up 4 bases and J gave up 0 bases, with 13 bases separating them. In DNA form, the CDR3 reads TGTGCCAGCTCACTAAAGACAGTCCTCTCTGGAAACACCATATATTTT. Translation gives CASSLKTVLSGNTIYF.

This clone has more than one count but fewer than ten. The genes are TRBV4-2 and TRBJ2-1, with 7 bases matching TRBD2. The CDR3 is made up of 16 amino acids. After removal of 4 bases from V and 7 bases from J, the junction contained 13 bases not matched to a gene. CDR1 is LGHNA, CDR2 YNFKEQ, per germline. CDR3 nucleotide sequence: TGTGCCAGCAGCCCCTCGAGCGGGAAAGTCTTAAATGAGCAGTTCTTC. As protein: CASSPSSGKVLNEQFF.

V gene TRBV7-9 combines with J gene TRBJ1-2; 7 bases are shared with TRBD1. Germline V gene lookup returns CDR1 SEHNR and CDR2 FQNEAQ (reference sequence). The CDR3 runs to 15 residues. The V gene end was trimmed by 1 base and the J gene end by 4 bases; junction bases not matched to a gene: 6. The CDR3 region is CASSLGDRATYGYTF. CDR3 in DNA: TGTGCCAGCAGCTTAGGTGACAGGGCAACCTATGGCTACACCTTC.

The CDR3 DNA sequence: TGTGCCAGCAGCCAAGATCCCGGAGACAGGGGGAACTATGGCTACACCTTC. It translates to CASSQDPGDRGNYGYTF. This chain connects TRBV4-2 to TRBJ1-2, with 9 nucleotides matching TRBD1. CDR3 length: 17 residues. The V segment lost 0 bases and the J segment 2 bases; nucleotides outside the gene matches: 7. Per the germline V gene, CDR1 is LGHNA and CDR2 is YNFKEQ.

This clone was observed a handful of times. The chain uses TRBV7-7 and TRBJ2-3; the match to TRBD1 covers 7 bases. Germline V gives CDR1 SSHAT, CDR2 FNYEAQ (reference sequence). The CDR3 consists of 15 residues. V shed 5 bases, J shed 4 bases, and the junction held 9 bases outside the gene matches. The CDR3 reads CASSPTGRVADTQYF. In DNA form, the CDR3 reads TGTGCCAGCAGCCCGACAGGGAGAGTAGCAGATACGCAGTATTTT.

The chain combines TRBV11-3 with TRBJ2-7; 7 bases match TRBD2. J lost 6 bases, V lost 5 bases, and 7 bases had no gene match. The CDR3 contains 13 residues. Germline assignment: CDR1 SGHNT and CDR2 YENEEA. CDR3: CASSLTTSSEQYF. In nucleotides, the CDR3 is TGTGCCAGCAGCCTAACGACTAGCTCCGAGCAGTACTTC.

V is TRBV6-1 and J is TRBJ2-7; D uncertain. The CDR3 covers 15 residues. The germline V gene has CDR1 MNHNS and CDR2 SASEGT. Trimming removed 7 bases at V and 0 bases at J, with 16 bases between. As DNA, the CDR3 is TGTGCCAGCACCCACGGTGAGGCCAGCTCCTACGAGCAGTACTTC. It encodes CASTHGEASSYEQYF.

The chain combines TRBV10-1 with TRBJ2-7, with 8 bases fitting TRBD2. The CDR3 spans 14 residues. J gave up 3 bases and V 2 bases, and 3 bases lay outside the gene matches. Germline values: CDR1 WNHNN, CDR2 SYGVQD (reference sequence). The CDR3 sequence is CASSESGSGYEQYF. DNA for the CDR3: TGCGCCAGCAGTGAGAGCGGGAGTGGCTACGAGCAGTACTTC.

The rearrangement uses TRBV4-1 and TRBJ2-1, with 7 positions matching TRBD2. V lost 1 base and J lost 4; bases outside the gene matches: 4. CDR3 length: 15 amino acids. Germline V gives CDR1 MGHRA, CDR2 YSYEKL. The CDR3 loop reads CASSQGYGGYNEQFF. The CDR3 DNA reads as TGCGCCAGCAGCCAAGGGTACGGGGGGTACAATGAGCAGTTCTTC.

This chain uses TRBV4-3 with TRBJ1-4, with TRBD1 as a possible D gene (5 bases). CDR3 length equals 18 residues. The V gene lost 3 bases and the J gene lost 7 bases, with 24 bases spanning the gap. Germline V gene lookup returns CDR1 LGHNA and CDR2 YSLEER. The CDR3 reads CASSHIDRWRPVGEKLFF. CDR3 nucleotides: TGCGCCAGCAGCCACATCGACAGATGGCGTCCAGTCGGTGAAAAACTGTTTTTT.

V gene TRBV13 combines with J gene TRBJ2-3; tentatively, D is TRBD2 (7 bases). The V end was cut by 5 bases, the J end by 4 bases, with 19 bases between. The V gene's germline CDR1 is PRHDT and CDR2 FYEKMQ (reference sequence). The CDR3 contains 16 residues. Written as DNA, the CDR3 is TGTGCCAGCAGCCCAAGGACAGAGGGGGGGGCAGATACGCAGTATTTT. Amino acids: CASSPRTEGGADTQYF.

This sequence joins TRBV7-9 and TRBJ2-6, with TRBD1 matching 9 bases. The CDR3 is made up of 16 amino acids. Germline CDR1 is SEHNR and CDR2 is FQNEAQ (reference sequence). J lost 4 bases, V lost 3 bases, and 4 bases had no gene match. This CDR3 reads CASSFDRGAGANVLTF. The CDR3, as DNA: TGTGCCAGCAGCTTCGACAGGGGGGCGGGGGCCAACGTCCTGACTTTC.

The rearrangement joins TRBV4-2 to TRBJ2-3; D possibly corresponds to TRBD2 (5 bases). V lost 4 bases and J 0 bases, leaving 11 bases between the germline ends. CDR1 LGHNA and CDR2 YNFKEQ come from the germline V gene. CDR3 size: 15 residues. The CDR3: CASSPGVDSTDTQYF. The DNA of the CDR3 is TGTGCCAGCAGCCCCGGGGTTGATAGCACAGATACGCAGTATTTT.

This clone occurred a few times. The chain is built from TRBV15 and TRBJ2-1, with D perhaps TRBD2 (5 bases). This CDR3 has 15 amino acids. Germline values: CDR1 LNHNV, CDR2 YYDKDF (reference sequence). V was pared by 5 bases and J by 7 bases, with 18 bases between. CDR3 region: CATSVRVASRNEQFF. For the CDR3, the DNA is TGTGCCACCAGCGTTCGGGTGGCTAGCAGGAATGAGCAGTTCTTC.